Listed below are T cell receptor beta chains from one sample, sequenced in a study of blood T cell repertoires in COVID-19. The assay was immunoSEQ multiplex PCR, and TCRdb's table has in-frame clones only and misses some. This sample has tens of thousands of clones; over 75% occur once, and the top ten carry around 10%. Sequences were obtained from peripheral blood. These receptors were obtained from a woman aged 65 to 85 with acute or convalescent COVID-19. The CDR3 runs from the conserved cysteine through the conserved F or W. Each record gives: V gene, D gene, J gene, clone size, CDR3 protein, CDR3 DNA. D genes are given only for firm matches. Clone size is shown for a subset of rows, as once, few, many or a class of expanded clone.

TRBV5-1	.	TRBJ2-1	.	CASRLGSVNEQFF	TGCGCCAGCAGACTAGGCTCCGTCAATGAGCAGTTCTTC
TRBV30	TRBD1	TRBJ2-2	.	CASPGTVGTGELFF	TGTGCCTCACCCGGGACAGTGGGCACCGGGGAGCTGTTTTTT
TRBV5-6	TRBD2	TRBJ2-3	once	CASSALAGGDTDTQYF	TGTGCCAGCAGCGCACTAGCGGGGGGAGACACAGATACGCAGTATTTT
TRBV19	.	TRBJ2-5	.	CASSAGALGQETQYF	TGTGCCAGTAGTGCCGGAGCATTAGGCCAAGAGACCCAGTACTTC
TRBV7-9	TRBD2	TRBJ2-6	.	CASSLTGTSGPSGANVLTF	TGTGCCAGCAGCTTAACAGGAACTAGCGGGCCCTCTGGGGCCAACGTCCTGACTTTC
TRBV12-3/TRBV12-4	.	TRBJ1-5	.	CASSQSVNGPQHF	TGTGCCAGCAGTCAATCGGTAAACGGGCCCCAGCATTTT
TRBV7-9	.	TRBJ1-4	.	CASSLEQMGEKLFF	TGTGCCAGCAGCTTAGAACAGATGGGTGAAAAACTGTTTTTT
TRBV4-3	.	TRBJ1-4	once	CASSHSGRAGKLFF	TGCGCCAGCAGCCATTCGGGTAGAGCGGGAAAACTGTTTTTT
TRBV7-6	TRBD1	TRBJ1-3	.	CASSPQPGQGNTIYF	TGTGCCAGCAGCCCTCAACCGGGACAGGGAAACACCATATATTTT
TRBV11-2	TRBD2	TRBJ2-1	.	CASSLLAGRNEQFF	TGTGCCAGCAGCTTACTAGCGGGTAGAAATGAGCAGTTCTTC
TRBV7-9	TRBD2	TRBJ2-1	.	CASSPPYSGPRTYNEQFF	TGTGCCAGCAGCCCTCCTTATAGCGGGCCTCGGACCTACAATGAGCAGTTCTTC
TRBV4-2	.	TRBJ1-5	.	CASSQVQDSNQPQHF	TGTGCCAGCAGCCAAGTGCAGGATAGCAATCAGCCCCAGCATTTT
TRBV7-2	TRBD2	TRBJ2-5	.	CASSLGLAETQYF	TGTGCCAGCAGCCTGGGACTAGCGGAGACCCAGTACTTC
TRBV7-6	TRBD2	TRBJ2-1	.	CASSLGPKGTSDEQFF	TGTGCCAGCAGCTTAGGGCCAAAGGGGACTAGCGATGAGCAGTTCTTC
TRBV21-1	.	TRBJ2-2	.	CAGPAGGSSAGELFF	TGTGCCGGTCCCGCGGGCGGGAGTTCGGCCGGGGAGCTGTTTTTT
TRBV4-2	TRBD1	TRBJ1-5	.	CASSQVRQGVNNQPQHF	TGTGCCAGCAGCCAAGTGCGACAGGGGGTCAACAATCAGCCCCAGCATTTT
TRBV2	.	TRBJ1-4	.	CASSVGQMNEKLFF	TGTGCCAGCAGTGTTGGGCAGATGAATGAAAAACTGTTTTTT
TRBV7-6	TRBD2	TRBJ2-3	.	CASSFWTSGTDTQYF	TGTGCCAGCAGCTTTTGGACTAGCGGCACAGATACGCAGTATTTT
TRBV9	TRBD1	TRBJ2-6	.	CASSVSGGPIPGANVLTF	TGTGCCAGCAGCGTATCAGGGGGCCCTATCCCTGGGGCCAACGTCCTGACTTTC
TRBV6-5	TRBD1	TRBJ1-2	.	CASSYRQGGIYGYTF	TGTGCCAGCAGTTACCGACAGGGGGGTATCTATGGCTACACCTTC
TRBV19	.	TRBJ1-6	.	CASSLSSGSPLHF	TGTGCCAGTAGTCTAAGCAGCGGTTCACCCCTCCACTTT
TRBV7-9	.	TRBJ1-6	few	CASSLLASPLHF	TGTGCCAGCAGCTTACTAGCTTCACCCCTCCACTTT
TRBV18	TRBD1	TRBJ2-3	.	CASSPSLAGGTDTQYF	TGTGCCAGCTCACCCTCCTTAGCAGGGGGTACCGATACGCAGTATTTT
TRBV6-5	.	TRBJ1-6	.	CASSYTDRSGGSPLHF	TGTGCCAGCAGTTACACAGACAGGTCTGGAGGTTCACCCCTCCACTTT
TRBV7-2	TRBD2	TRBJ2-3	.	CASSPRGGPADTQYF	TGTGCCAGCAGCCCTCGGGGGGGCCCCGCAGATACGCAGTATTTT
TRBV6-4	TRBD2	TRBJ2-1	.	CASSEGLAGAGSNEQFF	TGTGCCAGCAGCGAGGGACTAGCGGGAGCAGGGAGCAATGAGCAGTTCTTC
TRBV27	TRBD1	TRBJ2-3	.	CASRTGGPFPDTQYF	TGTGCCAGCAGGACAGGGGGACCTTTTCCAGATACGCAGTATTTT
TRBV5-1	TRBD2	TRBJ2-5	.	CASSPGVTGLAEETQYF	TGCGCCAGCAGCCCCGGGGTTACGGGACTAGCGGAAGAGACCCAGTACTTC
TRBV7-2	TRBD2	TRBJ2-1	.	CASSPNSYGGGSEQFF	TGTGCCAGCAGTCCAAATAGCTATGGCGGGGGGAGCGAGCAGTTCTTC
TRBV5-5	TRBD2	TRBJ2-1	once	CASSLASGRAPNEQFF	TGTGCCAGCAGCTTGGCCAGCGGGAGGGCCCCCAATGAGCAGTTCTTC
TRBV5-1	.	TRBJ2-1	.	CASSLRRAVPYNEQFF	TGCGCCAGCAGCTTGAGGCGGGCCGTACCCTACAATGAGCAGTTCTTC
TRBV27	TRBD1	TRBJ2-2	.	CATTEGQGVLFF	TGTGCCACCACTGAGGGACAGGGGGTTCTGTTTTTT
TRBV24-1	.	TRBJ2-3	.	CATSDFTGTDTQYF	TGTGCCACCAGTGATTTTACAGGGACAGATACGCAGTATTTT
TRBV29-1	.	TRBJ2-5	.	CSVGEETQYF	TGCAGCGTTGGGGAGGAGACCCAGTACTTC
TRBV13	.	TRBJ2-2	.	CASSLGSGELFF	TGTGCCAGCAGCTTAGGTAGCGGGGAGCTGTTTTTT
TRBV28	TRBD1	TRBJ2-5	.	CASSPGQGGETQYF	TGTGCCAGCAGTCCAGGACAGGGGGGAGAGACCCAGTACTTC
TRBV9	.	TRBJ2-1	.	CASSVVGGSYNEQFF	TGTGCCAGCAGCGTAGTTGGCGGCTCCTACAATGAGCAGTTCTTC
TRBV11-1	.	TRBJ2-2	.	CASSSVGAELFF	TGTGCCAGCAGCTCAGTGGGCGCGGAGCTGTTTTTT
TRBV10-3	.	TRBJ1-1	.	CAISLGENTEAFF	TGTGCCATCAGCTTGGGCGAGAACACTGAAGCTTTCTTT
TRBV11-3	TRBD2	TRBJ2-1	.	CASSRGGTRGGGEQFF	TGTGCCAGCAGCCGGGGAGGGACTAGGGGGGGCGGTGAGCAGTTCTTC
TRBV7-8	TRBD1	TRBJ1-2	once	CASSLEGTGVGGYTF	TGTGCCAGCAGCTTAGAAGGTACAGGGGTAGGAGGCTACACCTTC
TRBV3-1/TRBV3-2	.	TRBJ1-2	.	CASSQDVQGLGGYTF	TGTGCCAGCAGCCAAGATGTCCAGGGACTCGGGGGCTACACCTTC